Sequencing of this TCR beta chain was carried out in a study of cytotoxic CD8 clonotypes in ibrutinib-treated CLL. Study details: Following a median about twelve months of treatment, with a range of 6 to 36, response samples were taken.

Study-level points and caveats: Clonality went up at ibrutinib response and then declined back toward baseline at progression. Public clonotypes were uncommon and contracted or stayed stable on treatment.

Only in-frame clones appear in the TCRdb table, and some are missing; sequencing was by immunoSEQ multiplex PCR. In the table there are about 160,000 clones, about 80% of which are singletons. CDR1 and CDR2 from the germline V gene are LGHNA and YNFKEQ. Losses at the gene ends were 2 bases for V and 0 bases for J; bases not matched to a gene: 12. This CDR3 is 19 amino acids long. About this clone: Its specificity is unknown.

Genomic DNA (around 2 micrograms) was obtained from cryopreserved PBMCs for construction of TCR beta libraries. This TCR was sampled from a human donor with chronic lymphocytic leukemia. The sample here was PBMCs, taken after 12 months of ibrutinib treatment. The gene calls are TRBV4-2 and TRBJ1-3; 8 bases match TRBD1. The CDR3 region is CASSQSQGDGFSSGNTIYF. The CDR3 DNA sequence: TGTGCCAGCAGCCAATCACAGGGGGATGGCTTTTCCTCTGGAAACACCATATATTTT.